These 29 T cell receptor beta chains were all obtained from the same sample, sequenced in a study of shared T cell receptors in the human thymus. Assay: immunoSEQ multiplex PCR; the TCRdb copy retains only in-frame clones and omits some. The top ten hold about 0.011% of the sample, which has 700,000 or so clones, approximately 85% seen once. This sample also appeared in a second study, on human thymus T cells.

Sequences were obtained from thymocytes. Receptors originate from a girl less than two years old with a congenital heart defect.

J is TRBJ1-2 and V is TRBV6-1, with TRBD1 identical over 7 bases. There are 11 residues in the CDR3. From germline, CDR1 is MNHNS and CDR2 SASEGT. Trimming at V came to 6 bases and at J to 13 bases, leaving 8 bases not matched to a gene. In DNA, the CDR3 is TGTGCCAGCAGCAGGGGGGACCTCAGCACCTTC. This encodes CASSRGDLSTF.

The chain carries TRBV6-1 and TRBJ2-1; 7 bases are shared with TRBD2. The germline V gene has CDR1 MNHNS and CDR2 SASEGT. The CDR3 runs 11 residues. V lost 6 bases, J lost 7 bases, and 0 bases stayed unmatched. The CDR3 here is CASRGGNEQFF. In nucleotides, the CDR3 is TGTGCCAGCAGGGGAGGGAATGAGCAGTTCTTC.

This chain uses TRBV5-1 with TRBJ2-2; TRBD2 matches at 14 bases. The CDR3 is 16 amino acids. Losses at the gene ends were 4 bases for V and 3 bases for J; bases not matched to a gene: 2. The V gene's germline CDR1 is SGHRS and CDR2 YFSETQ. The CDR3 region is CASSPGLAGDTGELFF. DNA of the CDR3: TGCGCCAGCAGCCCGGGACTAGCGGGGGACACCGGGGAGCTGTTTTTT.

The chain employs TRBV27 and TRBJ2-5; 14 nucleotides match TRBD2. The germline gives CDR1 MNHEY, CDR2 SMNVEV (reference sequence). The J segment lost 1 base and the V segment lost 8 bases, leaving 9 bases of the junction unmatched. This CDR3 spans 17 amino acids. The CDR3 loop reads CASSDLGTSGGQETQYF. CDR3 sequence (DNA): TGTGCCAGCTCAGACCTCGGGACTAGCGGGGGCCAAGAGACCCAGTACTTC.

CDR3 nucleotide sequence: TGCAGCGTTGACCTCCGGGACAGGGTCAATGAGCAGTTCTTC. Translation: CSVDLRDRVNEQFF. This chain connects TRBV29-1 to TRBJ2-1, with 9 bases identical to TRBD1. Unmatched junction bases numbered 6, after V lost 3 bases and J lost 6 bases. The CDR3 totals 14 residues. The germline CDR1 and CDR2 sequences are SQVTM and ANQGSEA.

The chain combines TRBV19 with TRBJ1-2; D might be TRBD1 (6 bases). Trimming cost V 1 base and J 1 base, with 10 bases left between them. Germline V lookup: CDR1 LNHDA, CDR2 SQIVND (reference sequence). This CDR3 comprises 15 residues. Written as DNA, the CDR3 is TGTGCCAGTAGTATAGGGGGGCCCTTTAACTATGGCTACACCTTC. Translated: CASSIGGPFNYGYTF.

This clone was detected a few times. The chain uses TRBV27 and TRBJ2-1; 7 bases agree with TRBD1. This CDR3 has 17 amino acids. From germline, CDR1 is MNHEY and CDR2 SMNVEV (reference sequence). Unmatched junction bases numbered 19, after V lost 7 bases and J lost 7 bases. CDR3 region: CASKNTDQGEGRNEQFF. DNA for the CDR3: TGTGCCAGCAAAAACACCGACCAGGGGGAAGGTCGGAATGAGCAGTTCTTC.

The chain couples TRBV6-1 to TRBJ2-5, with TRBD1 as a possible D gene (5 bases). The CDR3 is 15 amino acids. The ends were cut back, 3 bases at V and 4 bases at J, with 15 bases in the middle. Germline values: CDR1 MNHNS, CDR2 SASEGT. DNA of the CDR3: TGTGCCAGCAGTGAGACAGTCAGAGGACCAGAGACCCAGTACTTC. It is translated as CASSETVRGPETQYF.

The genes are TRBV5-5 and TRBJ1-2, with TRBD1 as a possible D gene (5 bases). V lost 1 base, J lost 3 bases, and 16 bases lay in between. The germline V gene has CDR1 SGHKS and CDR2 YYEKEE (reference sequence). This CDR3 is 16 amino acids long. CDR3: CASSLIVFREDYGYTF. CDR3 nucleotide sequence: TGTGCCAGCAGCTTGATCGTTTTCAGGGAGGACTATGGCTACACCTTC.

This chain connects TRBV19 to TRBJ1-1, with 8 bases fitting TRBD1. Unmatched junction bases numbered 7, after V lost 7 bases and J lost 3 bases. The germline V gene has CDR1 LNHDA and CDR2 SQIVND (reference sequence). This CDR3 comprises 14 residues. CDR3 protein: CASTRDRTHTEAFF. The DNA for the CDR3 is TGTGCCAGTACCCGGGACAGGACTCACACTGAAGCTTTCTTT.

The chain recombines TRBV11-2 with TRBJ2-7, with 7 nucleotides matching TRBD2. V shed 8 bases, J shed 5 bases, and the junction held 12 bases outside the gene matches. This CDR3 comprises 14 residues. Germline CDR1 and CDR2: SGHAT and FQNNGV. In DNA form, the CDR3 reads TGTGCCAGCCCAACCGAGCGGGGAGCCCACGAGCAGTACTTC. It yields the protein CASPTERGAHEQYF.

This clone was detected only once. The V call is TRBV7-9, the J call TRBJ2-2; maybe TRBD1 (5 bases). CDR1 and CDR2 (germline): SEHNR, FQNEAQ (reference sequence). CDR3 size: 17 residues. V lost 0 bases to trimming and J lost 5 bases, with 16 bases between them. For the CDR3, the DNA is TGTGCCAGCAGCTTAGCGCGGCAGGGAAGGAAGACCGGGGAGCTGTTTTTT. Amino acid sequence: CASSLARQGRKTGELFF.

The genes are TRBV28 and TRBJ2-7; D gene unclear. CDR1 MDHEN and CDR2 SYDVKM come from the germline V gene. V lost 4 bases, J lost 2 bases, and 9 bases lay in between. The CDR3 consists of 13 residues. In nucleotides, the CDR3 is TGTGCCAGCAGTTCCCTCCTACCCTACGAGCAGTACTTC. Residues: CASSSLLPYEQYF. Full variable domain (outside the CDR3, taken from reference TRBV28 and TRBJ2-7): DVKVTQSSRYLVKRTGEKVFLECVQDMDHENMFWYRQDPGLGLRLIYFSYDVKMKEKGDIPEGYSVSREKKERFSLILESASTNQTSMYLCASSSLLPYEQYFGPGTRLTVT.

The chain links TRBV7-6 to TRBJ2-7; possibly TRBD1 for D (5 bases). The CDR3 extends over 14 amino acids. Germline CDR1 and CDR2: SGHVS and FNYEAQ. V lost 5 bases to trimming and J lost 6 bases, with 17 bases between them. Here the CDR3 reads CASSAGDSKFEQYF. CDR3 coding DNA: TGTGCCAGCAGCGCCGGTGACAGCAAGTTCGAGCAGTACTTC.

This clone has just one count. The chain employs TRBV19 and TRBJ2-7, with 15 bases fitting TRBD2. Germline CDR1 is LNHDA and CDR2 is SQIVND (reference sequence). V lost 5 bases and J lost 0; bases outside the gene matches: 11. The CDR3 totals 19 residues. The CDR3 is CASSSGGLAGGHDSYEQYF. In DNA form, the CDR3 reads TGTGCCAGTAGTTCAGGGGGACTAGCGGGGGGACACGACTCCTACGAGCAGTACTTC.

The chain combines TRBV12-5 with TRBJ2-2; a weak D match, TRBD2 (5 bases). The CDR3 runs 15 residues. Germline loops: CDR1 LGHNT, CDR2 FRNRAP. Trimming pared 7 bases from V and 7 bases from J, leaving 19 bases between. The DNA of the CDR3 is TGTGCTAGTGCCCTAACTACGGGAATTCACGGGGAGCTGTTTTTT. Translating it yields CASALTTGIHGELFF.

The CDR3 loop reads CASSSPPRNPTQYF. DNA for the CDR3: TGTGCCAGCAGTTCCCCGCCCAGGAATCCAACGCAGTATTTT. The chain couples TRBV6-6 to TRBJ2-3; D is uncertain. The V and J ends lost 4 bases and 9 bases respectively, with 17 bases between them. The germline gives CDR1 MNHNY, CDR2 SVGAGI (reference sequence). There are 14 residues in the CDR3.

The V gene is TRBV9, the J gene TRBJ2-1; TRBD2 is a possible D gene (7 bases). Germline V gene data show CDR1 as SGDLS and CDR2 as YYNGEE. The CDR3 sequence is 19 residues long. V gave up 1 base and J gave up 2 bases, with 22 bases separating them. The CDR3 nucleotides are TGTGCCAGCAGCGTATTAGCCATTAGGGGGGGGACGCCCTACAATGAGCAGTTCTTC. It yields the protein CASSVLAIRGGTPYNEQFF.

The genes are TRBV20-1 and TRBJ1-4, with D perhaps TRBD1 (6 bases). The CDR3 runs 11 residues. V lost 6 bases and J 13 bases, leaving 15 bases between the germline ends. Germline lookup yields CDR1 DFQATT and CDR2 SNEGSKA (reference sequence). The CDR3 bases are TGCAGTGCCACAATGGGGGCAGGACTGTTTTTT. This gives the protein CSATMGAGLFF.

This clone came up a few times. The V gene is TRBV28, the J gene TRBJ2-2; D possibly corresponds to TRBD2 (6 bases). V dropped 1 base and J dropped 3 bases, with 15 bases sitting between them. The CDR3 runs 17 residues. The germline V gene has CDR1 MDHEN and CDR2 SYDVKM. The CDR3 loop is CASSLYIGGWDTGELFF. The CDR3 nucleotides are TGTGCCAGCAGTTTATACATCGGGGGTTGGGACACCGGGGAGCTGTTTTTT. Drawing the rest from reference TRBV28 and TRBJ2-2, the complete variable domain is DVKVTQSSRYLVKRTGEKVFLECVQDMDHENMFWYRQDPGLGLRLIYFSYDVKMKEKGDIPEGYSVSREKKERFSLILESASTNQTSMYLCASSLYIGGWDTGELFFGEGSRLTVL.

The chain couples TRBV28 to TRBJ2-3; unclear D gene. The CDR3 runs 16 residues. Trimming took 6 bases from V and 3 from J, leaving 19 bases between them. From germline, CDR1 is MDHEN and CDR2 SYDVKM. The CDR3 coding sequence is TGTGCCAGCAGCCTACCCCCTACAGAGTTTACAGATACGCAGTATTTT. Its translation is CASSLPPTEFTDTQYF.

A few counts support this clone. This chain uses TRBV2 with TRBJ2-2; 13 bases map to TRBD2. After removal of 10 bases from V and 4 bases from J, the junction contained 6 bases not matched to a gene. Germline V gives CDR1 SNHLY, CDR2 FYNNEI. CDR3 length equals 15 residues. CDR3 in DNA: TGTGCCAACGGACTAGCGGGGGCGGGCACCGGGGAGCTGTTTTTT. Residues: CANGLAGAGTGELFF.

J is TRBJ1-1 and V is TRBV2; D is uncertain. CDR3 length equals 13 residues. V was trimmed by 4 bases and J by 0 bases, leaving 6 bases between them. Germline V gene data show CDR1 as SNHLY and CDR2 as FYNNEI. As DNA, the CDR3 is TGTGCCAGCAGTGCTTTAATGAACACTGAAGCTTTCTTT. Protein product: CASSALMNTEAFF.

The J gene is TRBJ1-2, the V gene TRBV9, with 7 bases identical to TRBD1. J gave up 4 bases and V 1 base, and 4 bases lay outside the gene matches. CDR1 is SGDLS and CDR2 is YYNGEE in the germline V gene. The CDR3 has 14 amino acids. The CDR3: CASSVNTGVYGYTF. CDR3 coding DNA: TGTGCCAGCAGCGTAAATACAGGGGTCTATGGCTACACCTTC.

The rearrangement links TRBV11-2 to TRBJ2-2; D not resolved. The CDR3 extends over 12 amino acids. V was shortened by 0 bases and J by 7 bases, with 3 bases between the two germline ends. Germline CDR1 reads SGHAT; CDR2 reads FQNNGV. This CDR3 is CASSLDRGELFF. For the CDR3, the DNA is TGTGCCAGCAGCTTAGACCGCGGGGAGCTGTTTTTT.

V and J are TRBV5-6 and TRBJ1-2, with 9 bases lining up with TRBD1. V dropped 4 bases and J dropped 0; count of bases not matched to a gene: 16. CDR3 length: 19 residues. Per the germline V gene, CDR1 is SGHDT and CDR2 is YYEEEE. Written as DNA, the CDR3 is TGTGCCAGCAGCCGCGAAGTCCCGGGACAGGGTCCCACTAACTATGGCTACACCTTC. Encoded protein: CASSREVPGQGPTNYGYTF.

The CDR3 loop is CASSQDYRGHTGELFF. CDR3 bases: TGCGCCAGCAGCCAAGACTACAGGGGTCACACCGGGGAGCTGTTTTTT. The rearrangement links TRBV4-3 to TRBJ2-2; the match to TRBD1 covers 7 bases. Looked up from germline, CDR1 is LGHNA and CDR2 is YSLEER. V lost 0 bases and J lost 3; bases outside the gene matches: 4. The CDR3 runs to 16 residues.

The chain is built from TRBV5-5 and TRBJ1-2; D unresolved. CDR1 is SGHKS, CDR2 YYEKEE, per germline (reference sequence). Trimming stripped 3 bases from V and 3 bases from J, with 15 bases between. This CDR3 has 15 amino acids. The DNA of the CDR3 is TGTGCCAGCAGCTCGATAACCGGGAGCGACTATGGCTACACCTTC. This codes for CASSSITGSDYGYTF.

V gene TRBV5-4 combines with J gene TRBJ2-3; 10 positions agree with TRBD2. V lost 4 bases and J lost 4; bases outside the gene matches: 15. This CDR3 has 18 residues. Germline V gene lookup returns CDR1 SGHNT and CDR2 YYREEE (reference sequence). The CDR3 protein is CASSPGRGERGGSDTQYF. The CDR3 DNA follows: TGTGCCAGCAGCCCAGGGAGGGGAGAGCGGGGGGGCTCAGATACGCAGTATTTT.